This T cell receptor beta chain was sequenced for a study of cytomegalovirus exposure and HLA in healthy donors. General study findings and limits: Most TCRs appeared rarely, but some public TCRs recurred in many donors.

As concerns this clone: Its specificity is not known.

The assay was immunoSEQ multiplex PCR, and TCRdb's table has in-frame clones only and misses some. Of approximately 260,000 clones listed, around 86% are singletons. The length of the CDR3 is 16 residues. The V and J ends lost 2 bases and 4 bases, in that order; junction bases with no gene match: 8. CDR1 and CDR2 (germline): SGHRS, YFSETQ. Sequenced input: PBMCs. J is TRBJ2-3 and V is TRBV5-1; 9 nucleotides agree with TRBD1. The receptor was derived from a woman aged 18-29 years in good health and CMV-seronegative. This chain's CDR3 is CASSLQGAYPPDTQYF. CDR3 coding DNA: TGCGCCAGCAGCTTACAGGGGGCTTACCCCCCAGATACGCAGTATTTT.